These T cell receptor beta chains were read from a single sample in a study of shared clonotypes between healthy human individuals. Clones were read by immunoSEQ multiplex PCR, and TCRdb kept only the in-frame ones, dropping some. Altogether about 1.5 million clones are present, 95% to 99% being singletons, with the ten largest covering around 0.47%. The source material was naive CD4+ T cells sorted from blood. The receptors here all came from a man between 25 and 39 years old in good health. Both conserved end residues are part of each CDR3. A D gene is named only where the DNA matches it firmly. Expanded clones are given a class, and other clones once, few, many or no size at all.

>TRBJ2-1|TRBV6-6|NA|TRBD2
TGTGCCAGCAGTCCTAGCGGGACCGGGAATGAGCAGTTCTTC
CASSPSGTGNEQFF
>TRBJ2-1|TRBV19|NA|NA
TGTGCCAGTAGTAGGCAGTTCTCCTACAATGAGCAGTTCTTC
CASSRQFSYNEQFF
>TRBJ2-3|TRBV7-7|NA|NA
TGTGCTAGCAGCTTAGGGTCCGGGGATACGCAGTATTTT
CASSLGSGDTQYF
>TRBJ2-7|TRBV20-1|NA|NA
TGCAGTGCTATTGGCTCCTACGAGCAGTACTTC
CSAIGSYEQYF
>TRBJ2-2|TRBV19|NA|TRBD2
TGTGCCAGTAGTATAGTCAGCGGGGGGAACACCGGGGAGCTGTTTTTT
CASSIVSGGNTGELFF
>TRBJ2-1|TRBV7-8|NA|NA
TGTGCCAGCAGCTTAGCGTCGGAGGCATGGACCTACAATGAGCAGTTCTTC
CASSLASEAWTYNEQFF
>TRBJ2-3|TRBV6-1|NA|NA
TGTGCCAGCAAGTTGGAATTGAGCACAGATACGCAGTATTTT
CASKLELSTDTQYF
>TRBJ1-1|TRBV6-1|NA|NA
TGTGCCAGCAGCGAGAAGGGGCTGTGGAACACTGAAGCTTTCTTT
CASSEKGLWNTEAFF
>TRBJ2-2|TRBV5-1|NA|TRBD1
TGCGCCAGCAGCTTGCAGCGTCCAGGGGGCACCGGGGAGCTGTTTTTT
CASSLQRPGGTGELFF
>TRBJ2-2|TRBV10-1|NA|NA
TGCGCCAGCAGCGCCCGACGAGGTTTGGACACCGGGGAGCTGTTTTTT
CASSARRGLDTGELFF
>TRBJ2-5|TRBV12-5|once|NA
TGTGCTAGTGGACTCAGACCCTACCAAGAGACCCAGTACTTC
CASGLRPYQETQYF
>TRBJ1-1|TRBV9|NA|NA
TGTGCCAGCAGCGGCAACAGAGACGGCAGATTAGAAGCTTTCTTT
CASSGNRDGRLEAFF
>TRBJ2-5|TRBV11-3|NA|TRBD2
TGTGCCAGCAGCGCCGGGACTACCCAAGAGACCCAGTACTTC
CASSAGTTQETQYF
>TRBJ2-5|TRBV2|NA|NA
TGTGCCAGCACTCTCCTACGCGGTTCGAGGGAGACCCAGTACTTC
CASTLLRGSRETQYF
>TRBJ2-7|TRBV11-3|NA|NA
TGTGCCAGCAGCGGTTCAACTTACGAGCAGTACTTC
CASSGSTYEQYF
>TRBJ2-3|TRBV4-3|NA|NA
TGCGCCAGCAGCCAAGATTTATGGACAGATACGCAGTATTTT
CASSQDLWTDTQYF
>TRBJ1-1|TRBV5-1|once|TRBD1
TGCGCCAGCAGCTTGGGTGACAGGGTATCGGACACTGAAGCTTTCTTT
CASSLGDRVSDTEAFF
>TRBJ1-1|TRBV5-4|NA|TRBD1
TGTGCCAGCAGCAAATCACAGGGGGGGTCTAGAGCTTTCTTT
CASSKSQGGSRAFF
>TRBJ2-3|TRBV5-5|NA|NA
TGTGCCACCGCCCTTTACTACGGAGGGGGAGATACGCAGTATTTT
CATALYYGGGDTQYF
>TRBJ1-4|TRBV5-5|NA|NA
TGTGCCAGCAGCTTGGCCGTCGATATGCTTGAACTGTTTTTT
CASSLAVDMLELFF
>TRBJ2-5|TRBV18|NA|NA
TGTGCCAGCTCACCCGGGACGGAAGGGACCCAGTACTTC
CASSPGTEGTQYF
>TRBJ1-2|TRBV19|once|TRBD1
TGTGCCAGCGCCCGACAGGGCGTGAGCTATGGCTACACCTTC
CASARQGVSYGYTF
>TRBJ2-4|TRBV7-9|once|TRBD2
TGTGCCAGCAGCTCCGGACTAGCGGGAAAGGTGGCCAAAAACATTCAGTACTTC
CASSSGLAGKVAKNIQYF
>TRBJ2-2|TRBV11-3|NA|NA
TGTGCCAGCAGCTTGCGGGGTACGAACACCGGGGAGCTGTTTTTT
CASSLRGTNTGELFF
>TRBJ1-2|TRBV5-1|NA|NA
TGCGCCAGCAGCTTTTTGGACACCTCGTCGGGCTACACCTTC
CASSFLDTSSGYTF
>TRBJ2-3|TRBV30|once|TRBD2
TGTGCCTGGAGTGTAGCCTGGACTAGCGGGAGAGTTGATACGCAGTATTTT
CAWSVAWTSGRVDTQYF
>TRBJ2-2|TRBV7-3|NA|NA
TGTGCCAGCAGTTCTACCCCCGGACATCGACGAACCGGGGAGCTGTTTTTT
CASSSTPGHRRTGELFF
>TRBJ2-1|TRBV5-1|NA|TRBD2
TGCGCCAGCAGCAAATCCGGGACTAGCGGGTGGTTAACTATTTACAATGAGCAGTTCTTC
CASSKSGTSGWLTIYNEQFF
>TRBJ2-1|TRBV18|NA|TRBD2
TGTGCCAGCTCACCGGTGACTAGCGGGAGGGTCAATGAGCAGTTCTTC
CASSPVTSGRVNEQFF
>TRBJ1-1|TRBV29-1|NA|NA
TGCAGCGTTTTTGGTGCCTTGTACACTGAAGCTTTCTTT
CSVFGALYTEAFF
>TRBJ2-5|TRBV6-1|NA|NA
TGTGCCACGACTATTGAGACAGCCCAAGAGACCCAGTACTTC
CATTIETAQETQYF
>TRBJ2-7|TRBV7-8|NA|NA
TGTGCCAGCCAAACACGGGACGGCAATTCCTACGAGCAGTACTTC
CASQTRDGNSYEQYF
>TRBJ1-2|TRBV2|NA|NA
TGTGCCAGCAGTGGGTCCTCTAACTATGGCTACACCTTC
CASSGSSNYGYTF
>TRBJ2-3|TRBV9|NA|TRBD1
TGTGCCAGCAGCCCCGAGCTAGGGGGCGAAGATACGCAGTATTTT
CASSPELGGEDTQYF
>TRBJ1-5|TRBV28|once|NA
TGTGCCAGCAGTCCGTCGGGCATGGGGAATAGCAATCAGCCCCAGCATTTT
CASSPSGMGNSNQPQHF